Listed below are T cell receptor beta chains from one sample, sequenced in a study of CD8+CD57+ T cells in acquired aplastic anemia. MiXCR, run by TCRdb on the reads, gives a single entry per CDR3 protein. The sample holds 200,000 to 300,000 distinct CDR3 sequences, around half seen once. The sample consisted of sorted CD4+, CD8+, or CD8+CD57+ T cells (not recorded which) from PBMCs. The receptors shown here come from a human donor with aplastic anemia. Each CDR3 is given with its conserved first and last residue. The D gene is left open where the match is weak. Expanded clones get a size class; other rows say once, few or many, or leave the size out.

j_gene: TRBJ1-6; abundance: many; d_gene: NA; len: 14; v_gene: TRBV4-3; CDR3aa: CASSQLGADSPLHF; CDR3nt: TGCGCCAGCAGCCAACTGGGCGCGGATTCACCCCTCCACTTT
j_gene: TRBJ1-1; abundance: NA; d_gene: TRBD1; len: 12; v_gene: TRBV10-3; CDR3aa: CAIGTANTEAFF; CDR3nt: TGTGCCATCGGGACAGCTAACACTGAAGCTTTCTTT
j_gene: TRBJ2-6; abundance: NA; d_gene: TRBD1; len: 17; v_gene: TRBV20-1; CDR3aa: CSARYRQGNSGANVLTF; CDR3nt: TGCAGTGCTAGATATCGACAGGGAAACTCTGGGGCCAACGTCCTGACTTTC
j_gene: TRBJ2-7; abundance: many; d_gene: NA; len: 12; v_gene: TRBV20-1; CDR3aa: CSARYGAYEQYF; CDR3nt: TGCAGTGCTAGATACGGCGCCTACGAGCAGTACTTC
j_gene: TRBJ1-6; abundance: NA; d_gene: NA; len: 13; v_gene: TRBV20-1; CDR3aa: CSALTGKIEPLHF; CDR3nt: TGCAGTGCCCTCACCGGGAAAATCGAACCCCTCCACTTT
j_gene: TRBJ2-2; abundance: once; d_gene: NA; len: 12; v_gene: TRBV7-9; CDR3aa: CASDSHTGELFF; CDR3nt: TGTGCCAGCGACAGTCACACCGGGGAGCTGTTTTTT
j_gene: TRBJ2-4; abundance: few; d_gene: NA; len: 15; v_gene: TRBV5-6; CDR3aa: CASTPPAGRKNIQYF; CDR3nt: TGTGCCAGCACCCCCCCTGCGGGGAGGAAAAACATTCAGTACTTC
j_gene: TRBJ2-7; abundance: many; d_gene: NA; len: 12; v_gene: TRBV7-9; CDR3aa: CASSSQGYEQYF; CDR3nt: TGTGCCAGCAGCTCCCAGGGCTACGAGCAGTACTTC
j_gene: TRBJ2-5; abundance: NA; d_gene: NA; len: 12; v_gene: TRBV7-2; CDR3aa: CASRMDGETQYF; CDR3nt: TGTGCCAGCAGAATGGATGGAGAGACCCAGTACTTC
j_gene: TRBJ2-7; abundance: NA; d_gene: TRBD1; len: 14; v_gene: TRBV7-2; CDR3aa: CASSPTGVSYEQYF; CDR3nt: TGTGCCAGTAGCCCGACAGGGGTGTCGTACGAGCAGTACTTC
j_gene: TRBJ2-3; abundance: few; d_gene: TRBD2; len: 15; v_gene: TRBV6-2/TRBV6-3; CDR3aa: CASSWERGSTDTQYF; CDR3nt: TGTGCCAGCAGTTGGGAGCGGGGGAGCACAGATACGCAGTATTTT
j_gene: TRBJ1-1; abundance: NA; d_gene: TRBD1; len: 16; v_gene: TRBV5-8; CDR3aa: CASSSGQVGLNTEAFF; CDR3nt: TGTGCCAGCAGCTCGGGACAGGTTGGGCTGAACACTGAAGCTTTCTTT
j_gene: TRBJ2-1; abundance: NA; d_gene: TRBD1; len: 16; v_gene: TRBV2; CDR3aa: CASSDGAGTGQNERFF; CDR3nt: TGTGCCAGCAGTGATGGAGCCGGGACAGGGCAAAATGAGCGGTTCTTC
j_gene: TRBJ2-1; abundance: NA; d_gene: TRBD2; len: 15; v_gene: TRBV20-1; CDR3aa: CSATDTSGGANEQFF; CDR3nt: TGCAGTGCTACCGATACTAGCGGGGGAGCCAATGAGCAGTTCTTC
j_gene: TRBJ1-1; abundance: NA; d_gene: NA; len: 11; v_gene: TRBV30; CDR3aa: CAWSGGVEAFF; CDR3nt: TGTGCCTGGAGTGGAGGGGTTGAAGCTTTCTTT
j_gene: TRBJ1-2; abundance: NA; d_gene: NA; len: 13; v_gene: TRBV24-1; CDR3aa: CATSTGGNYGYTF; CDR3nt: TGTGCCACCAGTACCGGGGGCAACTATGGCTACACCTTC
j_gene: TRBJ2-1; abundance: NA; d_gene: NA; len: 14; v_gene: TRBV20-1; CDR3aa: CSARQGGSYNEQFF; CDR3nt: TGCAGTGCTAGACAAGGGGGGAGCTACAATGAGCAGTTCTTC
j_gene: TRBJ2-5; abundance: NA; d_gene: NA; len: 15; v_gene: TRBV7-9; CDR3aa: CASSLGGGVEETQYF; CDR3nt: TGTGCCAGCAGCTTAGGAGGGGGGGTCGAGGAGACCCAGTACTTC
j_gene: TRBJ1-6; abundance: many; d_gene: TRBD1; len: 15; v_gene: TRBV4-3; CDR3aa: CASSQGTGTNSPLHF; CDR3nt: TGCGCCAGCAGCCAAGGGACAGGGACGAATTCACCCCTCCACTTT
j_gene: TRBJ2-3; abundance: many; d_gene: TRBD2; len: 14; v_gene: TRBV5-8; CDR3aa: CASYSGGAVDTQYF; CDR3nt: TGTGCCTCCTATAGCGGGGGGGCCGTAGATACGCAGTATTTT
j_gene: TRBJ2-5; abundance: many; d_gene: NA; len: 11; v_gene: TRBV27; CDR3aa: CASSFAETQYF; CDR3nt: TGTGCCAGCAGTTTTGCGGAGACCCAGTACTTC
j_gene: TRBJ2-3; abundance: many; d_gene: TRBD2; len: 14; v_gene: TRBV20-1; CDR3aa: CSARGGREWDTQYF; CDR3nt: TGCAGTGCTAGAGGGGGGAGGGAATGGGATACGCAGTATTTT
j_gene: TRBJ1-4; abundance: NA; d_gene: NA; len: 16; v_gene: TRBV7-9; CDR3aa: CASSPPLGAFNEKLFF; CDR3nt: TGTGCCAGCAGCCCCCCTTTAGGGGCCTTTAATGAAAAACTGTTTTTT
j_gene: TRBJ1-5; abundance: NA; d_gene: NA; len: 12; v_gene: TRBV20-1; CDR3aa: CSAGGQNQPQHF; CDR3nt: TGCAGTGCTGGAGGACAGAATCAGCCCCAGCATTTT
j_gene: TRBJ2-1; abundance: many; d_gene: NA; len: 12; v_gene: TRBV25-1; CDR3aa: CASSGNYYEQFF; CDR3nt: TGTGCCAGCAGTGGAAACTACTATGAGCAGTTCTTC
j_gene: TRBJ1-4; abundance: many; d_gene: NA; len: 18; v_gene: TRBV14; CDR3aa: CASSQDSAATGSLEKLFF; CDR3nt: TGTGCCAGCAGCCAAGATTCTGCAGCGACAGGTAGCCTTGAAAAACTGTTTTTT
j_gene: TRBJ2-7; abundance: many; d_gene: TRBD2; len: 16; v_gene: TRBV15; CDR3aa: CATSRGRTAGVNEQYF; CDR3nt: TGTGCCACCAGCAGGGGAAGAACAGCGGGGGTAAACGAGCAGTACTTC
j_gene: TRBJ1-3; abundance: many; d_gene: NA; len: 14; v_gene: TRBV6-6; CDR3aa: CASSFREEGNTIYF; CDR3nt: TGTGCCAGCAGCTTCAGGGAGGAAGGAAACACCATATATTTT
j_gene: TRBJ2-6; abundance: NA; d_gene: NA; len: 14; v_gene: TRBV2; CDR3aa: CASGVTAGANVLTF; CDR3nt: TGTGCCAGCGGCGTGACCGCTGGGGCCAACGTCCTGACTTTC
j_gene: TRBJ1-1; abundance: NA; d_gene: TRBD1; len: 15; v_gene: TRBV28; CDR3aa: CASLPGQGQNTEAFF; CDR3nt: TGTGCCAGCCTTCCGGGACAGGGGCAGAACACTGAAGCTTTCTTT
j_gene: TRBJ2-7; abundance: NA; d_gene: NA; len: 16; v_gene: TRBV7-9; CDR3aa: CASSPPGHLSSYEQYF; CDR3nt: TGTGCCAGCAGCCCGCCGGGACACCTTAGCTCCTACGAGCAGTACTTC
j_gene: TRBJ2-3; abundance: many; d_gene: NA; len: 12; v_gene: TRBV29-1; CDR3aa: CSVAQNTDTQYF; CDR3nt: TGCAGCGTTGCACAGAACACAGATACGCAGTATTTT
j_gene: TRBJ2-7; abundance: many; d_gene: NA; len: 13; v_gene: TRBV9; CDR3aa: CASSSEDPDEQYF; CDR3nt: TGTGCCAGCAGCTCAGAAGACCCCGACGAGCAGTACTTC
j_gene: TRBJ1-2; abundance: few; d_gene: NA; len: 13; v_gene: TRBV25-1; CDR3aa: CASSHPDWYGYTF; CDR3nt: TGTGCCAGCAGTCACCCCGACTGGTATGGCTACACCTTC
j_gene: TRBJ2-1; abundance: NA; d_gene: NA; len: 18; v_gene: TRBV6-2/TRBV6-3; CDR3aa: CASSYRTDQGTTYNEQFF; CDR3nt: TGTGCCAGCAGTTACCGTACGGACCAGGGTACCACCTACAATGAGCAGTTCTTC
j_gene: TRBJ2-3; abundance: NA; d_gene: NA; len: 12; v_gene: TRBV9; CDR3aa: CASSVVPDTQYF; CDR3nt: TGTGCCAGCAGCGTAGTCCCAGATACGCAGTATTTT
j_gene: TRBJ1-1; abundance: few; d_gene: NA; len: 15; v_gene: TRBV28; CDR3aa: CASSLLRGMNTEAFF; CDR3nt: TGTGCCAGCAGTTTATTGAGAGGTATGAACACTGAAGCTTTCTTT
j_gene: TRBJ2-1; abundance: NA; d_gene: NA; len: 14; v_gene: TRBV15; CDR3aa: CATSRDKERAEQFF; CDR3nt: TGTGCCACCAGCAGAGATAAAGAGAGGGCCGAGCAGTTCTTC
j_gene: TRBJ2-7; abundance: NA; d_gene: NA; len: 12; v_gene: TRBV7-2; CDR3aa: CASSVPGLERYF; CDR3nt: TGTGCCAGCAGCGTTCCGGGGCTCGAGCGGTACTTC
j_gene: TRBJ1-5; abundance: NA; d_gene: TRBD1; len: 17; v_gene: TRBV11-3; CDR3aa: CASSRARQGLQNQPQHF; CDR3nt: TGTGCCAGCAGCCGAGCCCGACAGGGATTACAGAATCAGCCCCAGCATTTT
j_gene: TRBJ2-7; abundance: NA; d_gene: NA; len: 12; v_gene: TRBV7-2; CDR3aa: CASSFQGTEQYF; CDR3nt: TGTGCCAGCAGCTTTCAGGGTACCGAGCAGTACTTC
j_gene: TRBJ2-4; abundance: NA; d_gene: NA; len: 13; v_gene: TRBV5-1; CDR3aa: CASSSPSRNIQYF; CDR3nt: TGCGCCAGCAGCTCCCCCTCAAGAAACATTCAGTACTTC
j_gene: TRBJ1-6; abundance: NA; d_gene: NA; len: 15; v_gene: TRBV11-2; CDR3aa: CASSSQDGDNSPLHF; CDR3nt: TGTGCCAGCAGCAGCCAAGACGGAGATAATTCACCCCTCCACTTT
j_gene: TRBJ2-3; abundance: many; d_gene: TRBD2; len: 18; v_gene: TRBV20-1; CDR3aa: CSARDRVAGGQLTDTQYF; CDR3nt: TGCAGTGCTAGAGATAGGGTAGCGGGGGGCCAACTCACAGATACGCAGTATTTT
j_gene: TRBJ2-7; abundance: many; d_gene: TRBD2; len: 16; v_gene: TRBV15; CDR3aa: CATSGSREGLYREQYF; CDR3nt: TGTGCCACCAGCGGATCGCGGGAGGGGCTCTACCGCGAGCAGTACTTC
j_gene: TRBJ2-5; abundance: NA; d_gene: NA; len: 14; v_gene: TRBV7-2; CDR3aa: CASSFVGDQETQYF; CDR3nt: TGTGCCAGCAGCTTTGTCGGGGACCAAGAGACCCAGTACTTC
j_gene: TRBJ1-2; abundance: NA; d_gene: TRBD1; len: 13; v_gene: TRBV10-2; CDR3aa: CASSADRVGGYTF; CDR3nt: TGCGCCAGCAGTGCGGACAGGGTAGGGGGCTACACCTTC
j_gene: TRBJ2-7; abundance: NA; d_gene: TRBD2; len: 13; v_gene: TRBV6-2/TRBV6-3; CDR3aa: CASTKRGLYEQYF; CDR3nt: TGTGCCAGCACAAAGCGGGGCCTCTACGAGCAGTACTTC
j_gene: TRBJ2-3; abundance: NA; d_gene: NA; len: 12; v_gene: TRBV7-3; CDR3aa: CASRSSTDTQYF; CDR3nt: TGTGCCAGCAGATCTAGCACAGATACGCAGTATTTT
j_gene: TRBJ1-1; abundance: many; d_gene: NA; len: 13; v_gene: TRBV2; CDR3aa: CASSEQQNTEAFF; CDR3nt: TGTGCCAGCAGTGAACAGCAGAACACTGAAGCTTTCTTT
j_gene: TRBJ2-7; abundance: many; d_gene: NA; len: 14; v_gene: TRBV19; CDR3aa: CASSIGQGNDEQYF; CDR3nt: TGTGCCAGTAGTATAGGGCAGGGTAACGACGAGCAGTACTTC
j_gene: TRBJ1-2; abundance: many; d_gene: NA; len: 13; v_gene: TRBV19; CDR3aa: CASSHRSNYGYTF; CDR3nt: TGTGCCAGTAGTCATCGATCTAACTATGGCTACACCTTC
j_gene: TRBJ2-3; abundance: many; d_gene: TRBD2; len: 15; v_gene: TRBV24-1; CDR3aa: CATSVGTSWADTQYF; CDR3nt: TGTGCCACCAGTGTGGGGACTAGCTGGGCAGATACGCAGTATTTT
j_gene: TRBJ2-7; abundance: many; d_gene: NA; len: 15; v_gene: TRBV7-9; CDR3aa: CASSLPAGGEYEQYF; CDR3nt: TGTGCCAGCAGCTTACCGGCCGGGGGCGAGTACGAGCAGTACTTC